This TCR beta chain is drawn from a study of liver allograft versus peripheral blood T cells. Overall study context: Recipients' peripheral blood served as the comparator for T cell receptor repertoires in transplanted livers.

V was pared by 2 bases and J by 2 bases, with 9 bases of the junction left unmatched. CDR3 length: 17 residues. Germline V gives CDR1 MNHEY, CDR2 SVGEGT. TCRdb independently ran MiXCR on the reads; one entry per CDR3 protein. The sample shows 2,800 or so distinct CDR3 sequences, 16% of them seen only once. The TCR originated in a human patient who had a liver transplant. Some T cells may arise from the graft donor. The chain carries TRBV6-2 or TRBV6-3 and TRBJ2-5; 9 bases match TRBD1. The chain's CDR3 is CASSYDPGQGKQETQYF. The DNA for the CDR3 is TGTGCCAGCAGTTACGACCCGGGACAGGGAAAACAAGAGACCCAGTACTTC.